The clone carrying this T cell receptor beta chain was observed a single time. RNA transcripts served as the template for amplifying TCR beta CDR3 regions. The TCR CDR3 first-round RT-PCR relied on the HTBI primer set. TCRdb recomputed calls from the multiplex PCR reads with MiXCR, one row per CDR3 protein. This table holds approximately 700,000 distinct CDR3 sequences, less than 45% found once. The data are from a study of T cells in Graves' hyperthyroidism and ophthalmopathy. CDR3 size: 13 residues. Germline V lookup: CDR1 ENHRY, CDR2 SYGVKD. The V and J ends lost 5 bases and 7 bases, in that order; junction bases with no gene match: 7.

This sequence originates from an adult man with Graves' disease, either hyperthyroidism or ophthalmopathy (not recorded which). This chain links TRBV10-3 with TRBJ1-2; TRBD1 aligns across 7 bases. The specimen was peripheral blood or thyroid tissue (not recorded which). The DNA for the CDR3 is TGTGCCATCAGTACCACGGGACAGAGTGGCTACACCTTC. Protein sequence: CAISTTGQSGYTF.